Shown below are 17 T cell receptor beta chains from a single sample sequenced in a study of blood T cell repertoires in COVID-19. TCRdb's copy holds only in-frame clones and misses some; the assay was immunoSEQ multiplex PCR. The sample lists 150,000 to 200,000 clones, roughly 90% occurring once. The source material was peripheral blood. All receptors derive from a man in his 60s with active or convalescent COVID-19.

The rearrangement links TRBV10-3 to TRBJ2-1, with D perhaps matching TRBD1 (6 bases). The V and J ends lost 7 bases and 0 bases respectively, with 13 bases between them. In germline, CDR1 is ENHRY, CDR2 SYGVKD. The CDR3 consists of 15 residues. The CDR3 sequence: CAITAGVSSYNEQFF. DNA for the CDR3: TGTGCCATCACCGCAGGGGTTTCCTCCTACAATGAGCAGTTCTTC.

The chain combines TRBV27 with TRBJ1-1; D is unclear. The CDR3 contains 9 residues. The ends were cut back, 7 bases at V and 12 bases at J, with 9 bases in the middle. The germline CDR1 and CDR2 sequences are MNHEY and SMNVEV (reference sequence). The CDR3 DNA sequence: TGTGCCAGCATGAGAGAAACTTTCTTT. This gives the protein CASMRETFF.

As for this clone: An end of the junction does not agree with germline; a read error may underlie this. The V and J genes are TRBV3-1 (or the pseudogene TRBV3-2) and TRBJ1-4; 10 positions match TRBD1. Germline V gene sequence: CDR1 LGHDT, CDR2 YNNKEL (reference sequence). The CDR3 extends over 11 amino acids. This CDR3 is CASSRGQGEVF. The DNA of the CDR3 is TGTGCCAGCAGCCGAGGACAGGGGGAGGTTTTT.

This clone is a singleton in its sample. The CDR3 coding sequence is TGTGCCAGCAGTGAACTGGGACAGGGGGGTGGGACCCAGTACTTC. Translating it yields CASSELGQGGGTQYF. The V gene is TRBV6-1, the J gene TRBJ2-5, with TRBD1 matching over 11 bases. Germline V gene lookup returns CDR1 MNHNS and CDR2 SASEGT. The CDR3 sequence is 15 residues long. V was pared by 2 bases and J by 7 bases, with 6 bases of the junction left unmatched.

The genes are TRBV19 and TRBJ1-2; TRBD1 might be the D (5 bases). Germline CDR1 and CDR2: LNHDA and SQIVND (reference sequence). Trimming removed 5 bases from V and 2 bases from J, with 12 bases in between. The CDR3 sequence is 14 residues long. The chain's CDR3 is CASSPGRTNYGYTF. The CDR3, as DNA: TGTGCCAGTAGTCCCGGGCGGACAAACTATGGCTACACCTTC.

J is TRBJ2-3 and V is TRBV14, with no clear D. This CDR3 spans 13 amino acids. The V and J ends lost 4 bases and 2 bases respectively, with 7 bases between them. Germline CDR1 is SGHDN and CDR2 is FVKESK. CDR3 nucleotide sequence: TGTGCCAGCAGCCCTAGACCCACAGATACGCAGTATTTT. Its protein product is CASSPRPTDTQYF.

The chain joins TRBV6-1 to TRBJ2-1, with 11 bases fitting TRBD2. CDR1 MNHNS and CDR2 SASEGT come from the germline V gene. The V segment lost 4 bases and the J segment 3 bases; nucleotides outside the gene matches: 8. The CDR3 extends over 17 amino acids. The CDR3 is CASSVQGTSGFYNEQFF. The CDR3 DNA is TGTGCCAGCAGTGTACAGGGGACTAGCGGCTTCTACAATGAGCAGTTCTTC.

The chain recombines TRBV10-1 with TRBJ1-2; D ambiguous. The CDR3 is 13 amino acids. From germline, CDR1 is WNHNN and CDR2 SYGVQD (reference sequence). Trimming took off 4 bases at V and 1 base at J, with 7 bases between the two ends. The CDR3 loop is CASSGGFNYGYTF. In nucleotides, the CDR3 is TGCGCCAGCAGTGGAGGGTTTAACTATGGCTACACCTTC.

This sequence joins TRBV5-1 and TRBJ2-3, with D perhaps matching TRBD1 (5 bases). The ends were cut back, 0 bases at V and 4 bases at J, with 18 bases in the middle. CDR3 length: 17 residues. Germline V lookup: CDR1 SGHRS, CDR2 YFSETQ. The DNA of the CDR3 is TGCGCCAGCAGCTTGGATTTCCGGCAGGGATTCTCAGATACGCAGTATTTT. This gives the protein CASSLDFRQGFSDTQYF.

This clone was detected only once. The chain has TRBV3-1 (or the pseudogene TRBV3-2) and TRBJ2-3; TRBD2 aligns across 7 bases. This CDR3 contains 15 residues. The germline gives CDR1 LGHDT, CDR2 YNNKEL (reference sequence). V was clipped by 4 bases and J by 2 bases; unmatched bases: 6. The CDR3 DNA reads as TGTGCCAGCAGCCCCCGTCTAGCGGCCACAGATACGCAGTATTTT. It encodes CASSPRLAATDTQYF.

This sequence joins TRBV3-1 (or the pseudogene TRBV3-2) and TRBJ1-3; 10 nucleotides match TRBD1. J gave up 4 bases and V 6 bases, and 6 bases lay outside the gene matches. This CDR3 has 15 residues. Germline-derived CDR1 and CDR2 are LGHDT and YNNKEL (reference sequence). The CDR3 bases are TGTGCCAGCAGTCGACAGGGGGCGCGCGGAAACACCATATATTTT. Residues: CASSRQGARGNTIYF.

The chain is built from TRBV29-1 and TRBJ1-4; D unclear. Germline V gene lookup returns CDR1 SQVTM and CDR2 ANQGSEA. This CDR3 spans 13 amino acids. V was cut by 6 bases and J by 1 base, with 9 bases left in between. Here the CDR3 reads CSVNSQTNEKLFF. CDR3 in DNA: TGCAGCGTGAACTCCCAAACTAATGAAAAACTGTTTTTT.

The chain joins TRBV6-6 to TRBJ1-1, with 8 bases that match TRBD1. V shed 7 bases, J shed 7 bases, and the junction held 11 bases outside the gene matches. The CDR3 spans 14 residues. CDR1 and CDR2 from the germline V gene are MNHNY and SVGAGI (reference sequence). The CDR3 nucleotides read TGTGCCAGCATTTTGACAGGGGCGAGTCTTGAAGCTTTCTTT. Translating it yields CASILTGASLEAFF.

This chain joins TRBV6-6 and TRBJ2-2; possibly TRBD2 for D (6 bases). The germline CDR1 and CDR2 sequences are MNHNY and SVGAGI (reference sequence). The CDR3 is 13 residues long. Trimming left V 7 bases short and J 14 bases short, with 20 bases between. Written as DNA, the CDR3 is TGTGCCAGCACGCCCGGTGGGGGAGGAGGTCTGTTTTTT. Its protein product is CASTPGGGGGLFF.

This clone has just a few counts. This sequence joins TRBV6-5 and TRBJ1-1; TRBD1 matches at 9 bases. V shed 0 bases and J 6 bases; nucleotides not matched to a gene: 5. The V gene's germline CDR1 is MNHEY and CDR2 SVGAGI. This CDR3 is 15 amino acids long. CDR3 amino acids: CASSYSDRGSAEAFF. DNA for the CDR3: TGTGCCAGCAGTTACTCGGACAGGGGTTCGGCTGAAGCTTTCTTT.

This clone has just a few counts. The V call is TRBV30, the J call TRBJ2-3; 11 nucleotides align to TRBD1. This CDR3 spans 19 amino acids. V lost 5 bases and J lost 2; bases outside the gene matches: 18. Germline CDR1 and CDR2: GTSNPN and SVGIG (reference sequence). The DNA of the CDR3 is TGTGCCTGGGAGAAGGGACAGGGGGTATTTACAAAACCCACAGATACGCAGTATTTT. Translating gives CAWEKGQGVFTKPTDTQYF.

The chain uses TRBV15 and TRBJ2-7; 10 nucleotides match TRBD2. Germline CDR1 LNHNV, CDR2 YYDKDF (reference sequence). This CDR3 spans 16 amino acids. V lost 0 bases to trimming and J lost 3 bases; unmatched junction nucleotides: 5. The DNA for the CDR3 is TGTGCCACCAGCAGAGATCTAGCGGGGGCCTACTACGAGCAGTACTTC. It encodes CATSRDLAGAYYEQYF. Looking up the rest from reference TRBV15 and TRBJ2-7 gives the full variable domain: DAMVIQNPRYQVTQFGKPVTLSCSQTLNHNVMYWYQQKSSQAPKLLFHYYDKDFNNEADTPDNFQSRRPNTSFCFLDIRSPGLGDTAMYLCATSRDLAGAYYEQYFGPGTRLTVT.